These 30 T cell receptor beta chains share one sample of origin, sequenced in a study of blood T cells in healthy people across ages. Sample-barcoded 5' priming and a J-beta primer mix drove a second PCR of roughly 6 to 12 cycles. In TCRdb, the 5' RACE reads were re-called with MiXCR into one record per CDR3 protein. The sample has 910,000 or so distinct CDR3 sequences, roughly 51% seen once. The sequenced sample was blood. The origin of the receptors is a woman aged 60-75 years in good health.

The sample holds one count of this clonotype. V is TRBV2 and J is TRBJ2-3, with no clear D. V shed 5 bases and J shed 3 bases, with 15 bases lying between them. Germline V lookup: CDR1 SNHLY, CDR2 FYNNEI. This CDR3 is 15 amino acids long. The CDR3: CASSSRLTWTDTQYF. The CDR3 coding sequence is TGTGCCAGCAGTTCCAGGCTCACTTGGACAGATACGCAGTATTTT.

There are a few counts of this clonotype. The chain carries TRBV20-1 and TRBJ2-1; 10 bases map to TRBD2. Trimming removed 0 bases from V and 3 bases from J; junction bases left unmatched: 8. From germline, CDR1 is DFQATT and CDR2 SNEGSKA (reference sequence). This CDR3 contains 17 residues. Here the CDR3 reads CSARDILTSGNYNEQFF. CDR3 nucleotide sequence: TGCAGTGCTAGAGATATTCTCACTAGCGGGAACTACAATGAGCAGTTCTTC.

The rearrangement joins TRBV6-2 or TRBV6-3 to TRBJ2-3; 9 bases align to TRBD1. The CDR3 is made up of 20 amino acids. With 3 bases clipped from V and 1 base from J, the junction kept 17 bases outside the gene matches. Germline V gene lookup returns CDR1 MNHEY and CDR2 SVGEGT. The CDR3 sequence: CASSYGQGISSGYGTDTQYF. CDR3 sequence (DNA): TGTGCCAGCAGTTATGGACAGGGGATCTCGTCTGGGTACGGCACAGATACGCAGTATTTT.

The J gene is TRBJ2-4, the V gene TRBV6-2 or TRBV6-3, with D unresolved. The CDR3 contains 12 residues. V was trimmed by 2 bases and J by 7 bases, leaving 6 bases between them. Germline CDR1 MNHEY, CDR2 SVGEGT. CDR3: CASSYAGNIQYF. The CDR3 nucleotides read TGTGCCAGCAGTTACGCCGGGAACATTCAGTACTTC.

This clonotype has a count of ten or more. The rearrangement uses TRBV27 and TRBJ2-5, with D tentatively TRBD1 (6 bases). Germline V gene sequence: CDR1 MNHEY, CDR2 SMNVEV (reference sequence). Trimming left V 5 bases short and J 5 bases short, with 21 bases between. The CDR3 runs 16 residues. In DNA, the CDR3 is TGTGCCAGCAGTCCGACCCTCAGGGGTTTTCGGGAGACCCAGTACTTC. Translation: CASSPTLRGFRETQYF.

The chain links TRBV29-1 to TRBJ1-2; D is uncertain. CDR3 size: 12 residues. The germline V gene encodes CDR1 SQVTM and CDR2 ANQGSEA. V lost 3 bases and J lost 0, with 5 bases in between. CDR3 nucleotide sequence: TGCAGCGTTGAGCGCTCTAACTATGGCTACACCTTC. Its protein is CSVERSNYGYTF.

This clonotype was observed once. One end of the junction is discordant with germline, which a read error may explain. The chain links TRBV5-1 to TRBJ2-1; the D call may be TRBD1 or TRBD2 (6 bases each). Germline V CDR1 and CDR2: SGHRS, YFSETQ. The CDR3 is 11 residues long. The CDR3 loop is CVSSLTGAQFF. CDR3 sequence (DNA): TGCGTCAGCAGCTTGACGGGGGCGCAGTTCTTC.

V usage is TRBV5-6 and J usage is TRBJ1-5, with D perhaps matching TRBD1 (5 bases). The germline CDR1 and CDR2 sequences are SGHDT and YYEEEE. The V and J ends lost 0 bases and 3 bases respectively, with 10 bases between them. This CDR3 has 15 amino acids. The CDR3 coding sequence is TGTGCCAGCAGCTTGGGGGCAGGGTACAATCAGCCCCAGCATTTT. It is translated as CASSLGAGYNQPQHF.

The table lists this clonotype with a few counts. The chain joins TRBV6-5 to TRBJ2-4; D remains unclear. The end of the DNA fits TRBJ2-7 better, so the J call may be wrong. This CDR3 has 12 residues. Germline V CDR1 and CDR2: MNHEY, SVGAGI. This CDR3 is CASSSALYEQYF. In DNA, the CDR3 is TGTGCCAGCAGTTCCGCACTCTACGAGCAGTACTTC.

The V and J genes are TRBV6-2 or TRBV6-3 and TRBJ2-7, with 7 bases fitting TRBD2. Per germline, CDR1 MNHEY and CDR2 SVGEGT. V shed 0 bases and J 3 bases; nucleotides not matched to a gene: 14. This CDR3 has 18 amino acids. The CDR3 is CASSYSQYRQLADYEQYF. The DNA for the CDR3 is TGTGCCAGCAGTTACTCCCAGTACCGTCAGCTAGCGGACTACGAGCAGTACTTC.

A few counts support this clonotype. Here the CDR3 reads CASVQLAVVPYEQYF. The CDR3, as DNA: TGTGCCAGCGTGCAACTAGCGGTGGTCCCCTACGAGCAGTACTTC. The V gene is TRBV6-2 or TRBV6-3, the J gene TRBJ2-7, with 8 positions matching TRBD2. CDR1 and CDR2 (germline): MNHEY, SVGEGT. J was trimmed by 2 bases and V by 8 bases; bases with no gene match: 11. The CDR3 loop spans 15 amino acids.

The chain is built from TRBV28 and TRBJ2-3, with D hard to call. The germline CDR1 and CDR2 sequences are MDHEN and SYDVKM. The CDR3 is 13 amino acids. Deletions cut 7 bases from V and 6 bases from J, with 14 bases between. CDR3 DNA sequence: TGTGCCAGCAAGGCACAAAAGCGCGATACGCAGTATTTT. It specifies CASKAQKRDTQYF.

The chain combines TRBV7-9 with TRBJ2-3; D gene unclear. Trimming left V 6 bases short and J 0 bases short, with 7 bases between. CDR1 and CDR2 (germline): SEHNR, FQNEAQ (reference sequence). The CDR3 contains 13 residues. For the CDR3, the DNA is TGTGCCAGCAGACTACTAAGCACAGATACGCAGTATTTT. Translated: CASRLLSTDTQYF.

The chain is built from TRBV5-1 and TRBJ2-7; TRBD1 might be the D (5 bases). The V and J ends lost 5 bases and 5 bases respectively, with 14 bases between them. The CDR3 covers 13 residues. Germline lookup yields CDR1 SGHRS and CDR2 YFSETQ. The CDR3 loop reads CASRIQAPHEQYF. For the CDR3, the DNA is TGCGCCAGCAGAATACAGGCCCCCCACGAGCAGTACTTC.

A note on this clonotype: A much larger clone lies one base from this, so it may be a read error. The conserved final phenylalanine or tryptophan is absent from the CDR3, which likely points to a read error. The CDR3 protein is CSVPFWASGKTDTQYL. Written as DNA, the CDR3 is TGCAGCGTCCCCTTTTGGGCTAGCGGGAAGACAGATACGCAGTATCTT. The chain joins TRBV29-1 to TRBJ2-3; 9 nucleotides match TRBD2. CDR3 length equals 16 residues. With 6 bases clipped from V and 3 bases from J, the junction kept 13 bases outside the gene matches. Germline assignment: CDR1 SQVTM and CDR2 ANQGSEA.

The sample holds a few counts of this clonotype. The chain carries TRBV11-2 and TRBJ2-3, with D tentatively TRBD2 (6 bases). The CDR3 totals 15 residues. Germline V CDR1 and CDR2: SGHAT, FQNNGV. V was shortened by 1 base and J by 3 bases, with 11 bases between the two germline ends. This chain's CDR3 is CASSLVGGETDTQYF. The CDR3 coding sequence is TGTGCCAGCAGCTTAGTCGGGGGAGAGACAGATACGCAGTATTTT. Variable domain in full (rest from reference TRBV11-2 and TRBJ2-3): EAGVAQSPRYKIIEKRQSVAFWCNPISGHATLYWYQQILGQGPKLLIQFQNNGVVDDSQLPKDRFSAERLKGVDSTLKIQPAKLEDSAVYLCASSLVGGETDTQYFGPGTRLTVL.

The chain joins TRBV28 to TRBJ2-1, with TRBD2 identical over 8 bases. The CDR3 length is 14 residues. With 7 bases clipped from V and 13 bases from J, the junction kept 15 bases outside the gene matches. The germline CDR1 and CDR2 sequences are MDHEN and SYDVKM. The CDR3 sequence is CASNPGGPGRKQFF. DNA for the CDR3: TGTGCCAGCAACCCGGGAGGGCCAGGGAGGAAACAGTTCTTC.

J is TRBJ2-1 and V is TRBV25-1; 12 bases align to TRBD1. The germline gives CDR1 MGHDK, CDR2 SYGVNS. This CDR3 comprises 15 residues. V shed 3 bases, J shed 9 bases, and the junction held 6 bases outside the gene matches. Written as DNA, the CDR3 is TGTGCCAGCAGTGACCTGGGGACAGGGGGCAGTGAGCAGTTCTTC. Encoded protein: CASSDLGTGGSEQFF.

This clonotype turned up a few times. This chain joins TRBV7-2 and TRBJ2-5, with TRBD2 identical over 9 bases. V lost 2 bases, J lost 3 bases, and 4 bases stayed unmatched. In germline, CDR1 is SGHTA, CDR2 FQGNSA. The CDR3 covers 15 residues. CDR3 bases: TGTGCCAGCAGCTTAATCGCTAGCGGGGAAGAGACCCAGTACTTC. Protein: CASSLIASGEETQYF.

This clonotype occurred a few times. This chain joins TRBV20-1 and TRBJ2-7, with TRBD2 identical over 9 bases. Germline-derived CDR1 and CDR2 are DFQATT and SNEGSKA (reference sequence). The CDR3 covers 16 residues. The ends lost 0 bases at V and 0 bases at J; junction bases unmatched: 6. The CDR3 nucleotides are TGCAGTGCTAGAGATCGGGCTAGCGGGGTCTCCTACGAGCAGTACTTC. Translated: CSARDRASGVSYEQYF.

The chain carries TRBV20-1 and TRBJ2-3; 14 positions agree with TRBD2. V was clipped by 1 base and J by 5 bases; unmatched bases: 5. This CDR3 contains 16 residues. Germline V gene lookup returns CDR1 DFQATT and CDR2 SNEGSKA (reference sequence). The CDR3: CSARATSGGARDTQYF. CDR3 in DNA: TGCAGTGCTAGAGCGACTAGCGGGGGGGCAAGAGATACGCAGTATTTT.

This chain joins TRBV20-1 and TRBJ1-1, with 7 bases fitting TRBD1. This CDR3 is built from 16 residues. CDR1 and CDR2 (germline): DFQATT, SNEGSKA (reference sequence). J lost 0 bases, V lost 4 bases, and 11 bases had no gene match. DNA for the CDR3: TGCAGTGCTACAAGGGGGCTTGGGGGGGTGAACACTGAAGCTTTCTTT. Its translation: CSATRGLGGVNTEAFF.

The CDR3 reads CASSEGATNEKLFF. The CDR3 DNA sequence: TGTGCCAGCAGTGAGGGGGCAACTAATGAAAAACTGTTTTTT. The chain carries TRBV6-1 and TRBJ1-4; a weak D match, TRBD1 (5 bases). With 3 bases removed from V and 0 bases from J, the gap between germline ends came to 5 bases. Germline values: CDR1 MNHNS, CDR2 SASEGT. The CDR3 spans 14 residues.

The V call is TRBV27, the J call TRBJ1-2, with 7 bases lining up with TRBD1. J lost 3 bases, V lost 9 bases, and 7 bases had no gene match. The germline V gene has CDR1 MNHEY and CDR2 SMNVEV (reference sequence). The CDR3 has 13 residues. CDR3: CASQGGKDYGYTF. The CDR3 nucleotides read TGTGCCAGTCAGGGGGGGAAAGACTATGGCTACACCTTC.

The chain combines TRBV7-9 with TRBJ2-7; D gene uncertain. The CDR3 runs 13 residues. Germline loops: CDR1 SEHNR, CDR2 FQNEAQ (reference sequence). V gave up 5 bases and J gave up 3 bases, with 11 bases separating them. This CDR3 is CASSQQRFYEQYF. CDR3 nucleotide sequence: TGTGCCAGCAGCCAACAGCGTTTCTACGAGCAGTACTTC.

The table lists this clonotype with a few counts. The rearrangement links TRBV27 to TRBJ2-6; D gene ambiguous. With 2 bases removed from V and 2 bases from J, the gap between germline ends came to 10 bases. This CDR3 has 16 amino acids. Germline values: CDR1 MNHEY, CDR2 SMNVEV (reference sequence). The CDR3 nucleotides read TGTGCCAGCAGTTTAATCAGGCCGGCTGGGGCCAACGTCCTGACTTTC. This translates into CASSLIRPAGANVLTF.

This clonotype has just a few counts. V and J are TRBV5-1 and TRBJ2-1; 8 bases agree with TRBD2. CDR1 is SGHRS and CDR2 is YFSETQ in the germline V gene. The CDR3 sequence is 19 residues long. J lost 8 bases, V lost 3 bases, and 22 bases had no gene match. CDR3 sequence (DNA): TGCGCCAGCAGCTCTCCTGAGATCCTGGGACTAGTTGAACGCGATGAGCAGTTCTTC. Residues: CASSSPEILGLVERDEQFF.

The chain carries TRBV9 and TRBJ2-5; TRBD1 matches at 7 bases. Germline V gene data show CDR1 as SGDLS and CDR2 as YYNGEE. The CDR3 has 14 amino acids. The V gene end was trimmed by 6 bases and the J gene end by 4 bases; junction bases not matched to a gene: 9. In nucleotides, the CDR3 is TGTGCCAGCAACAGGGACAGTTATCCAGAGACCCAGTACTTC. Translated: CASNRDSYPETQYF.

This chain links TRBV28 with TRBJ1-1; possibly TRBD1 for D (6 bases). CDR1 MDHEN and CDR2 SYDVKM come from the germline V gene. The V and J ends lost 3 bases and 4 bases respectively, with 15 bases between them. The CDR3 runs 15 residues. Here the CDR3 reads CASSLGGTKSTEAFF. Here the CDR3 DNA reads TGTGCCAGCAGTTTGGGAGGGACAAAGAGCACTGAAGCTTTCTTT. Together with reference TRBV28 and TRBJ1-1, the CDR3 gives the full variable domain: DVKVTQSSRYLVKRTGEKVFLECVQDMDHENMFWYRQDPGLGLRLIYFSYDVKMKEKGDIPEGYSVSREKKERFSLILESASTNQTSMYLCASSLGGTKSTEAFFGQGTRLTVV.

The V call is TRBV25-1, the J call TRBJ2-7; TRBD2 is a possible D gene (7 bases). The V gene lost 0 bases and the J gene lost 10 bases, with 22 bases spanning the gap. This CDR3 comprises 16 residues. The germline V gene encodes CDR1 MGHDK and CDR2 SYGVNS. CDR3 residues: CASSEYGGGLGWAQYF. CDR3 DNA sequence: TGTGCCAGCAGTGAATATGGGGGGGGCCTAGGCTGGGCCCAGTACTTC.